The 24 T cell receptor beta chains reported below all come from one sample, sequenced in a study of persistence of HIV-infected CD4 T cells. Sequencing used immunoSEQ version 4 in survey mode. Assay used: immunoSEQ multiplex PCR; TCRdb lists only in-frame clones, some missing. Here the sample spans 10,000 or so clones, roughly 85% being singletons. No antigen has been identified for these receptors. Cells were stimulated with overlapping HIV-1 Gag 15-mer peptides. Sorting of responding CD4+ T cells relied on upregulated CD40 ligand together with CD69. Sequencing was performed on CD4+ T cells sorted from PBMCs after approximately 18-hour stimulation, taken from a patient who received antiretroviral therapy. These receptors all come from an adult woman with HIV who was CMV-seropositive.

The chain links TRBV7-2 to TRBJ1-2, with D unresolved. Germline V lookup: CDR1 SGHTA, CDR2 FQGNSA. V was trimmed by 5 bases and J by 8 bases, leaving 15 bases between them. The CDR3 has 13 amino acids. The CDR3 here is CASSASGVGGYTF. The CDR3 coding sequence is TGTGCCAGCAGCGCCTCTGGGGTGGGGGGCTACACCTTC.

The CDR3, as DNA: TGTGCCAGCAGCCCACGGACAGGGAGGCTCACAGATACGCAGTATTTT. It specifies CASSPRTGRLTDTQYF. The chain employs TRBV5-4 and TRBJ2-3; 8 bases line up with TRBD1. Trimming removed 4 bases from V and 2 bases from J; junction bases left unmatched: 9. The CDR3 loop spans 16 amino acids. CDR1 is SGHNT, CDR2 YYREEE, per germline (reference sequence).

The V gene is TRBV30, the J gene TRBJ1-1; D unresolved. V was cut by 4 bases and J by 4 bases, with 10 bases left in between. Germline V CDR1 and CDR2: GTSNPN, SVGIG (reference sequence). This CDR3 spans 12 amino acids. CDR3 amino acids: CAWKPPGTEAFF. The CDR3 DNA reads as TGTGCCTGGAAACCTCCGGGCACTGAAGCTTTCTTT.

This rearrangement joins TRBV28 to TRBJ2-7; 7 bases align to TRBD1. CDR1 is MDHEN, CDR2 SYDVKM, per germline. CDR3 size: 14 residues. Trimming cost V 6 bases and J 0 bases; bases outside gene matches: 5. Here the CDR3 DNA reads TGTGCCAGCAGGGGACAGTCTCTCTCCTACGAGCAGTACTTC. Translated: CASRGQSLSYEQYF. Looking up the rest from reference TRBV28 and TRBJ2-7 gives the full variable domain: DVKVTQSSRYLVKRTGEKVFLECVQDMDHENMFWYRQDPGLGLRLIYFSYDVKMKEKGDIPEGYSVSREKKERFSLILESASTNQTSMYLCASRGQSLSYEQYFGPGTRLTVT.

This chain joins TRBV7-9 and TRBJ1-3, with D possibly being TRBD1 (6 bases). Trimming stripped 1 base from V and 2 bases from J, with 15 bases between. This CDR3 has 17 residues. Germline-derived CDR1 and CDR2 are SEHNR and FQNEAQ (reference sequence). For the CDR3, the DNA is TGTGCCAGCAGCTTAGGGGACATCGGTAAAGCTGGAAACACCATATATTTT. Translation: CASSLGDIGKAGNTIYF.

CDR3 nucleotide sequence: TGTGCCAGCAGTCCCAGTACCGGGACAGGGAGGAATGAGCAGTTCTTC. Protein: CASSPSTGTGRNEQFF. The chain employs TRBV27 and TRBJ2-1; 9 bases match TRBD1. CDR3 size: 16 residues. The V and J ends lost 5 bases and 7 bases, in that order; junction bases with no gene match: 12. The germline V gene has CDR1 MNHEY and CDR2 SMNVEV (reference sequence).

The gene calls are TRBV5-6 and TRBJ1-1; maybe TRBD1 (6 bases). Trimming shortened V by 4 bases and J by 4 bases, and 20 bases separated the two germline ends. This CDR3 has 16 amino acids. The V gene's germline CDR1 is SGHDT and CDR2 YYEEEE. The DNA of the CDR3 is TGTGCCAGCAGCCTAACAATTCAGGGGTTGGGCACTGAAGCTTTCTTT. This codes for CASSLTIQGLGTEAFF.

This clone is a singleton in its sample. This sequence joins TRBV5-1 and TRBJ2-3, with D possibly matching TRBD2 (6 bases). Trimming stripped 3 bases from V and 8 bases from J, with 19 bases between. The CDR3 consists of 15 residues. Germline V gives CDR1 SGHRS, CDR2 YFSETQ. The CDR3 DNA is TGCGCCAGCAGCTCCTCCGGGACTGAACCTCTTACGCAGTATTTT. Its translation is CASSSSGTEPLTQYF.

This clone has a handful of counts. The J gene is TRBJ1-1, the V gene TRBV11-3; D not certain. Between the trimmed V and J ends, which lost 0 bases and 8 bases, there was a span of 19 bases. The CDR3 is made up of 16 amino acids. Per the germline V gene, CDR1 is SGHNT and CDR2 is YENEEA. CDR3 amino acids: CASSLDGREGHSEAFF. Here the CDR3 DNA reads TGTGCCAGCAGCTTAGATGGGAGGGAAGGGCACTCAGAAGCTTTCTTT.

This clone was counted once. CDR3 sequence: CASSRMTGTGNTIYF. The CDR3 DNA sequence: TGTGCCAGCAGCCGCATGACAGGGACTGGAAACACCATATATTTT. The chain joins TRBV3-1 (or the pseudogene TRBV3-2) to TRBJ1-3, with TRBD1 matching over 7 bases. The CDR3 has 15 amino acids. CDR1 LGHDT and CDR2 YNNKEL come from the germline V gene (reference sequence). V lost 4 bases to trimming and J lost 2 bases; unmatched junction nucleotides: 5.

This chain joins TRBV10-3 and TRBJ1-2, with 7 nucleotides matching TRBD1. CDR3 length: 14 residues. Per the germline V gene, CDR1 is ENHRY and CDR2 is SYGVKD. Losses at the gene ends were 6 bases for V and 4 bases for J; bases not matched to a gene: 8. CDR3 sequence reads: CAIRITGAGYGYTF. The CDR3 DNA is TGTGCCATCAGAATAACAGGGGCTGGCTATGGCTACACCTTC.

The chain joins TRBV5-1 to TRBJ2-1; D may be TRBD1 or TRBD2 (5 bases each). The ends were cut back, 4 bases at V and 8 bases at J, with 19 bases in the middle. CDR1 and CDR2 (germline): SGHRS, YFSETQ. This CDR3 spans 15 amino acids. The CDR3 DNA sequence: TGCGCCAGCAGCCCGGCCGGGACGATAGTGGATGAGCAGTTCTTC. It translates to CASSPAGTIVDEQFF.

In this sample, this clone turned up once. The genes are TRBV6-2 or TRBV6-3 and TRBJ2-1; 9 bases map to TRBD2. Looked up from germline, CDR1 is MNHEY and CDR2 is SVGEGT. V gave up 6 bases and J gave up 7 bases; unmatched junction bases: 19. This CDR3 has 18 residues. In DNA form, the CDR3 reads TGTGCCAGCAGCCGTCCTAGGAAGCGGGGGGCCCGAGGGAATGAGCAGTTCTTC. Translation: CASSRPRKRGARGNEQFF.

The chain carries TRBV7-9 and TRBJ1-4, with D possibly being TRBD1 (6 bases). Trimming shortened V by 1 base and J by 7 bases, and 13 bases separated the two germline ends. Germline V gives CDR1 SEHNR, CDR2 FQNEAQ (reference sequence). The CDR3 is 15 amino acids. The chain's CDR3 is CASSLGGAESEKLFF. The CDR3 coding sequence is TGTGCCAGCAGCTTAGGGGGGGCGGAGAGTGAAAAACTGTTTTTT. The complete variable domain, with remaining parts taken from reference TRBV7-9 and TRBJ1-4, reads DTGVSQNPRHKITKRGQNVTFRCDPISEHNRLYWYRQTLGQGPEFLTYFQNEAQLEKSRLLSDRFSAERPKGSFSTLEIQRTEQGDSAMYLCASSLGGAESEKLFFGSGTQLSVL.

This rearrangement joins TRBV2 to TRBJ1-5; tentative D call: TRBD1 (6 bases). Trimming stripped 0 bases from V and 1 base from J, with 7 bases between. CDR1 and CDR2 (germline): SNHLY, FYNNEI. This CDR3 contains 15 residues. The CDR3 region is CASSEAQGSNQPQHF. CDR3 DNA: TGTGCCAGCAGTGAAGCGCAGGGGAGCAATCAGCCCCAGCATTTT.

The V gene is TRBV19, the J gene TRBJ2-7; D may match TRBD1 or TRBD2 (5 bases each). The CDR3 extends over 16 amino acids. The V and J ends lost 3 bases and 4 bases respectively, with 19 bases between them. Germline V gene lookup returns CDR1 LNHDA and CDR2 SQIVND (reference sequence). The CDR3 region has the DNA TGTGCCAGTAGTATCCCGGCCGGGACCGGGCCGTACGAGCAGTACTTC. Amino acid sequence: CASSIPAGTGPYEQYF.

The chain uses TRBV2 and TRBJ2-7, with D maybe TRBD1 (6 bases). Germline assignment: CDR1 SNHLY and CDR2 FYNNEI. This CDR3 is 14 amino acids long. Between the trimmed V and J ends, which lost 4 bases and 2 bases, there was a span of 12 bases. CDR3 DNA: TGTGCCAGCAGTGTGGATTCAGGGGCCTACGAGCAGTACTTC. It specifies CASSVDSGAYEQYF.

The V gene is TRBV24-1, the J gene TRBJ1-1; D unclear. CDR1 is KGHDR, CDR2 SFDVKD, per germline. This CDR3 contains 11 residues. V was shortened by 5 bases and J by 5 bases, with 5 bases between the two germline ends. CDR3 region: CATSGGTEAFF. The CDR3 bases are TGTGCCACCAGTGGAGGGACTGAAGCTTTCTTT.

In its sample, this clone was seen once. The chain uses TRBV6-2 or TRBV6-3 and TRBJ2-1; TRBD1 matches 7 bases. The CDR3 spans 18 residues. Germline V gives CDR1 MNHEY, CDR2 SVGEGT. Trimming cost V 0 bases and J 4 bases; bases outside gene matches: 12. CDR3 sequence reads: CASSYSKRGRIVYNEQFF. The CDR3 DNA reads TGTGCCAGCAGTTACTCTAAAAGGGGGCGTATAGTATACAATGAGCAGTTCTTC.

The rearrangement joins TRBV6-5 to TRBJ1-1; D is ambiguous. The CDR3 is made up of 15 amino acids. The V gene's germline CDR1 is MNHEY and CDR2 SVGAGI. V shed 8 bases and J shed 0 bases, with 16 bases lying between them. This CDR3 is CASSGGNSLNTEAFF. The CDR3, as DNA: TGTGCCAGCTCTGGAGGGAATTCTTTGAACACTGAAGCTTTCTTT.

This clone was picked up one time. V gene TRBV29-1 combines with J gene TRBJ1-2, with D perhaps matching TRBD1 (5 bases). V lost 4 bases to trimming and J lost 8 bases, with 17 bases between them. The CDR3 is made up of 13 amino acids. Germline lookup yields CDR1 SQVTM and CDR2 ANQGSEA. DNA for the CDR3: TGCAGCGTTGGGCAAGGGACTCCAGGGGGCTACACCTTC. Encoded protein: CSVGQGTPGGYTF.

The CDR3 sequence: CASSSVQGRKGYTF. The CDR3 nucleotides read TGTGCCAGCAGCTCGGTCCAGGGGCGAAAGGGCTACACCTTC. The V gene is TRBV7-2, the J gene TRBJ1-2, with D perhaps TRBD1 (6 bases). Germline CDR1 SGHTA, CDR2 FQGNSA. Trimming left V 4 bases short and J 8 bases short, with 17 bases between. The CDR3 is 14 amino acids.

This chain links TRBV27 with TRBJ1-6; 9 bases align to TRBD1. The V gene's germline CDR1 is MNHEY and CDR2 SMNVEV (reference sequence). J gave up 3 bases and V 4 bases, and 1 base lay outside the gene matches. This CDR3 is 15 amino acids long. This CDR3 reads CASSWTGDYNSPLHF. For the CDR3, the DNA is TGTGCCAGCAGTTGGACAGGGGACTATAATTCACCCCTCCACTTT.

V is TRBV28 and J is TRBJ2-7, with TRBD1 identical over 8 bases. Germline values: CDR1 MDHEN, CDR2 SYDVKM. Germline trimming cut 8 bases from V and 0 bases from J; bases unmatched to any gene: 9. The CDR3 length is 15 residues. The CDR3 sequence is CASPSPTGGSYEQYF. DNA of the CDR3: TGTGCCAGCCCTTCACCAACAGGGGGCTCCTACGAGCAGTACTTC.